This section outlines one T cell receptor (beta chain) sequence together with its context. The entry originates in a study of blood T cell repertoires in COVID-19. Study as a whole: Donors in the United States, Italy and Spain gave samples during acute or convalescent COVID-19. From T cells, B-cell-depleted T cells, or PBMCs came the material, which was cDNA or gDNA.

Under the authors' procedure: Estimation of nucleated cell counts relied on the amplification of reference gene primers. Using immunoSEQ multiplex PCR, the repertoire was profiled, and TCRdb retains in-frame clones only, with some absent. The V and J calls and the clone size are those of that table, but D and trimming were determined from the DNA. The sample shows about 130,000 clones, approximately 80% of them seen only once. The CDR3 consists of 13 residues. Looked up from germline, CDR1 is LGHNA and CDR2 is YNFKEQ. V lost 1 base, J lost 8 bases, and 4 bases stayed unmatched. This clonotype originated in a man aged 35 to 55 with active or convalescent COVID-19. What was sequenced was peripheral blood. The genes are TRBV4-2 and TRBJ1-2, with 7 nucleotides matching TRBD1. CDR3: CASSQVEGAGYTF. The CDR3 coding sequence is TGTGCCAGCAGCCAAGTGGAGGGGGCCGGCTACACCTTC.